Below are 20 T cell receptor beta chains sequenced from a single sample in a study of patients and donors after allogeneic stem cell transplantation. From the RT-PCR reads, TCRdb called clonotypes with MiXCR, one entry per CDR3 protein. The sample has roughly 250,000 distinct CDR3 sequences; over 12% are singletons. Sequenced sample: blood, either unsorted or a sorted T cell fraction (not recorded which). These receptors all come from a human donor who was either an allogeneic HSCT recipient or a stem cell or donor lymphocyte infusion donor (not recorded which). It is not recorded whose cells these are; they may come from a transplant donor.

At least ten counts were recorded for this clonotype. The CDR3 loop reads CASRSRFNSPLHF. The CDR3 nucleotides read TGTGCCAGCAGATCCAGGTTTAATTCACCCCTCCACTTT. The chain uses TRBV12-3 or TRBV12-4 and TRBJ1-6; the D is unclear. The CDR3 is 13 residues long. V gave up 6 bases and J gave up 6 bases, with 9 bases separating them.

Many counts were recorded for this clonotype. The chain links TRBV6-5 to TRBJ1-5; D is possibly TRBD1 (5 bases). The V gene lost 10 bases and the J gene lost 2 bases, with 9 bases spanning the gap. The germline gives CDR1 MNHEY, CDR2 SVGAGI. The CDR3 consists of 12 residues. This chain's CDR3 is CATGGGNQPQHF. Written as DNA, the CDR3 is TGTGCCACCGGGGGGGGCAATCAGCCCCAGCATTTT.

The V and J genes are TRBV3-1 and TRBJ1-2, with a tentative D call TRBD1 (5 bases). The CDR3 is made up of 15 amino acids. Germline CDR1 is LGHDT and CDR2 is YNNKEL (reference sequence). The V end lost 4 bases, the J end lost 6 bases, and 18 bases lay between the germline ends. CDR3: CASSLLSGGGDGYTF. The CDR3 DNA is TGTGCCAGCAGCCTCCTCTCCGGGGGAGGGGATGGCTACACCTTC.

This clonotype has ten or more counts. This chain links TRBV7-8 with TRBJ2-3; 7 nucleotides match TRBD2. J gave up 6 bases and V 6 bases, and 12 bases lay outside the gene matches. The CDR3 spans 15 residues. Germline CDR1 is SGHVS and CDR2 is FQNEAQ. The CDR3 DNA is TGTGCCAGCAGTCCCGCGGGGAGGGCCCAGGATACGCAGTATTTT. This codes for CASSPAGRAQDTQYF.

Only a few counts were recorded for this clonotype. V gene TRBV5-4 combines with J gene TRBJ1-1, with D unresolved. V lost 6 bases to trimming and J lost 1 base, with 10 bases between them. Germline loops: CDR1 SGHNT, CDR2 YYREEE (reference sequence). CDR3 length equals 13 residues. CDR3: CASNPVGNTEAFF. The CDR3 nucleotides read TGTGCCAGCAATCCCGTAGGGAACACTGAAGCTTTCTTT.

The sample holds a few counts of this clonotype. The chain links TRBV11-3 to TRBJ2-7; TRBD1 aligns across 8 bases. Looked up from germline, CDR1 is SGHNT and CDR2 is YENEEA. V lost 2 bases, J lost 5 bases, and 8 bases stayed unmatched. This CDR3 is built from 15 residues. The CDR3 nucleotides are TGTGCCAGCAGCTTAAGGGCAGGGGGCCAGAACGAGCAGTACTTC. This sequence encodes CASSLRAGGQNEQYF.

The chain combines TRBV5-1 with TRBJ2-7; TRBD2 might be the D (5 bases). The CDR3 is 14 residues long. Germline V gene sequence: CDR1 SGHRS, CDR2 YFSETQ. V was clipped by 0 bases and J by 1 base, with 8 bases between them. Here the CDR3 DNA reads TGCGCCAGCAGCTTGGAGCGGATTTCCTACGAGCAGTACTTC. It codes for CASSLERISYEQYF.

This clonotype has ten or more counts. The chain is built from TRBV12-3 or TRBV12-4 and TRBJ2-2; D may be TRBD1 (5 bases). Trimming left V 4 bases short and J 5 bases short, with 11 bases between. This CDR3 region has 14 residues. The CDR3 bases are TGTGCCAGCAGTTCGTCAGGGCGGACCGGGGAGCTGTTTTTT. Protein sequence: CASSSSGRTGELFF.

This rearrangement joins TRBV27 to TRBJ2-2; D not resolved. Germline loops: CDR1 MNHEY, CDR2 SMNVEV (reference sequence). V lost 5 bases and J lost 1, with 17 bases in between. CDR3 size: 17 residues. The CDR3 sequence is CASSTALGLENTGELFF. The CDR3 region has the DNA TGTGCCAGCAGTACAGCCCTAGGGCTAGAGAACACCGGGGAGCTGTTTTTT.

The chain carries TRBV29-1 and TRBJ2-3; 7 nucleotides line up with TRBD2. The germline V gene encodes CDR1 SQVTM and CDR2 ANQGSEA. Trimming removed 7 bases from V and 0 bases from J; junction bases left unmatched: 7. The CDR3 is 14 amino acids. The CDR3 region is CSGMTSSSTDTQYF. The CDR3 DNA sequence: TGCAGCGGGATGACTAGCAGTAGCACAGATACGCAGTATTTT.

A few counts support this clonotype. The chain recombines TRBV5-1 with TRBJ2-1, with D uncertain. Trimming took off 4 bases at V and 0 bases at J, with 11 bases between the two ends. The length of the CDR3 is 15 residues. CDR1 is SGHRS and CDR2 is YFSETQ in the germline V gene. CDR3 residues: CASSNIWSSYNEQFF. The DNA of the CDR3 is TGCGCCAGCAGCAATATATGGAGCTCCTACAATGAGCAGTTCTTC.

This clonotype was recorded a few times. The J gene is TRBJ1-4, the V gene TRBV5-1, with D hard to call. V lost 1 base and J 8 bases, leaving 15 bases between the germline ends. Germline loops: CDR1 SGHRS, CDR2 YFSETQ. CDR3 size: 15 residues. The CDR3 nucleotides are TGCGCCAGCAGCTTGATGGGCGTGCTTAAGGAAAAACTGTTTTTT. Its protein is CASSLMGVLKEKLFF.

The chain carries TRBV9 and TRBJ1-1; D gene unclear. Germline V CDR1 and CDR2: SGDLS, YYNGEE. V was trimmed by 1 base and J by 1 base, leaving 8 bases between them. The CDR3 contains 14 residues. CDR3 in DNA: TGTGCCAGCAGCGTACGAGCTGGGAACACTGAAGCTTTCTTT. Translated, it gives CASSVRAGNTEAFF.

This clonotype showed up many times. The chain uses TRBV24-1 and TRBJ2-5; D is uncertain. CDR3 length: 12 residues. Trimming shortened V by 8 bases and J by 4 bases, and 10 bases separated the two germline ends. Germline V lookup: CDR1 KGHDR, CDR2 SFDVKD. Written as DNA, the CDR3 is TGTGCCACCAAGGGCCAAGGAGAGACCCAGTACTTC. Its translation: CATKGQGETQYF.

The chain has TRBV10-3 and TRBJ2-1; the match to TRBD2 covers 7 bases. The CDR3 consists of 17 residues. CDR1 is ENHRY and CDR2 is SYGVKD in the germline V gene. V lost 3 bases and J lost 9; bases outside the gene matches: 17. The CDR3 reads CAISEDLRDYPSGEQFF. The CDR3 nucleotides are TGTGCCATCAGTGAAGACCTCCGGGACTACCCTAGCGGTGAGCAGTTCTTC.

In this sample, this clonotype turned up a few times. The chain links TRBV28 to TRBJ2-7; TRBD1 agrees at 11 bases. V shed 5 bases, J shed 6 bases, and the junction held 6 bases outside the gene matches. There are 14 residues in the CDR3. CDR1 is MDHEN, CDR2 SYDVKM, per germline. The CDR3 loop reads CASSARDRGFEQYF. In nucleotides, the CDR3 is TGTGCCAGCAGTGCCCGGGACAGGGGGTTCGAGCAGTACTTC.

This clonotype was observed a single time. Possible read error: a much larger clone is one base away. The CDR3 coding sequence is TGTGCCACCAGTGATTTGCAATCAGGAAAAGAGACCCAGTACTTC. Its protein is CATSDLQSGKETQYF. This chain links TRBV24-1 with TRBJ2-5; D is unresolved. V lost 0 bases, J lost 3 bases, and 10 bases lay in between. Germline CDR1 reads KGHDR; CDR2 reads SFDVKD. The CDR3 extends over 15 amino acids.

In its sample, this clonotype was seen many times. This chain joins TRBV28 and TRBJ1-1; D is unresolved. There are 12 residues in the CDR3. With 5 bases removed from V and 8 bases from J, the gap between germline ends came to 12 bases. CDR1 and CDR2 from the germline V gene are MDHEN and SYDVKM. Written as DNA, the CDR3 is TGTGCCAGCAGTCCTAGGACCGTCGAAGCTTTCTTT. As protein: CASSPRTVEAFF.

This chain links TRBV10-3 with TRBJ1-2; 9 bases fit TRBD1. CDR3 length equals 13 residues. Germline V gives CDR1 ENHRY, CDR2 SYGVKD. After removal of 6 bases from V and 4 bases from J, the junction contained 3 bases not matched to a gene. CDR3 DNA sequence: TGTGCCATCAGGGGGGGACAGGGCTATGGCTACACCTTC. Translating gives CAIRGGQGYGYTF.

This clonotype was observed once. The chain employs TRBV7-2 and TRBJ1-1; D possibly corresponds to TRBD1 (6 bases). Trimming stripped 1 base from V and 7 bases from J, with 13 bases between. The CDR3 totals 14 residues. The germline gives CDR1 SGHTA, CDR2 FQGNSA. CDR3 coding DNA: TGTGCCAGCAGCTTAGGTACGGGACATGATGAAGCTTTCTTT. The encoded protein is CASSLGTGHDEAFF.